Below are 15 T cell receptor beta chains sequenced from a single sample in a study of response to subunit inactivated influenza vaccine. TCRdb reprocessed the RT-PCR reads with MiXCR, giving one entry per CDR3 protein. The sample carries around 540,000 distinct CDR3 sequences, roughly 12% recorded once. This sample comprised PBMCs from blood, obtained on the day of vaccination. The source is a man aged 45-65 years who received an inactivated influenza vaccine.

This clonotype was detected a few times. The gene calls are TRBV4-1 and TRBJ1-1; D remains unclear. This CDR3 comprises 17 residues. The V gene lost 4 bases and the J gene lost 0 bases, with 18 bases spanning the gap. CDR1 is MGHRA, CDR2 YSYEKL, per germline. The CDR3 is CASSLPPWRGMNTEAFF. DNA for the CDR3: TGCGCCAGCAGCCTACCTCCCTGGAGAGGCATGAACACTGAAGCTTTCTTT.

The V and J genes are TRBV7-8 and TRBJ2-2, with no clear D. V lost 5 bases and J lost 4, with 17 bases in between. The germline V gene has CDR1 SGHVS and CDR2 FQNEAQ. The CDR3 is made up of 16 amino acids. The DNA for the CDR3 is TGTGCCAGCAGCGCCGGACGGACCTCGGGCACCGGGGAGCTGTTTTTT. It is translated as CASSAGRTSGTGELFF.

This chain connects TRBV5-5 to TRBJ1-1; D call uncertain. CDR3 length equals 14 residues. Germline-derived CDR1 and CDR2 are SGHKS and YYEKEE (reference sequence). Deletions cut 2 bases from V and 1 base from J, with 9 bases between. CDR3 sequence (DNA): TGTGCCAGCAGCTTTAGACACCCGAACACTGAAGCTTTCTTT. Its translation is CASSFRHPNTEAFF.

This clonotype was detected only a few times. This chain's CDR3 is CASSYGQEAFF. CDR3 in DNA: TGTGCCAGCAGTTACGGGCAGGAAGCTTTCTTT. The chain links TRBV6-5 to TRBJ1-1, with no clear D. Germline loops: CDR1 MNHEY, CDR2 SVGAGI. V was pared by 2 bases and J by 8 bases, with 6 bases between. The CDR3 extends over 11 amino acids.

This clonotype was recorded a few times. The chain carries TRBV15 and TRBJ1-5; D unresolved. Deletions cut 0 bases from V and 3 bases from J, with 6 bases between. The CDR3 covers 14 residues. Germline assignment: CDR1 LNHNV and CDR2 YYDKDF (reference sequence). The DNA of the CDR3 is TGTGCCACCAGCAGAGATTGGAACAATCAGCCCCAGCATTTT. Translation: CATSRDWNNQPQHF.

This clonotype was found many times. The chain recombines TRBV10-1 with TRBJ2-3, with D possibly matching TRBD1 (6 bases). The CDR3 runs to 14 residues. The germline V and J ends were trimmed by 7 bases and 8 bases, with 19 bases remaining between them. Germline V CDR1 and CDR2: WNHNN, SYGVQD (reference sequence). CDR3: CASTPDRFFGTQYF. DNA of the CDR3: TGCGCCAGCACCCCGGACAGATTCTTCGGTACGCAGTATTTT.

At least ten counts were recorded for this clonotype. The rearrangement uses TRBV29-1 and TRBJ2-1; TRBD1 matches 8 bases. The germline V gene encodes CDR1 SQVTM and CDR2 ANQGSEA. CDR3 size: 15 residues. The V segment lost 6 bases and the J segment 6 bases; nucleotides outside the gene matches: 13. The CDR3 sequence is CSVGYRQGWSNEQFF. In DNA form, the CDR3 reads TGCAGCGTAGGCTACCGACAGGGGTGGAGCAATGAGCAGTTCTTC.

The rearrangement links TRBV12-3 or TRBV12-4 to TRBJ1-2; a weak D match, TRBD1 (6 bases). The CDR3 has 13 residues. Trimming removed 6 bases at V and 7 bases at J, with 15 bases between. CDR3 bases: TGTGCCAGCAGCTCAGGGGTTAGGAGTGGCTACACCTTC. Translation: CASSSGVRSGYTF.

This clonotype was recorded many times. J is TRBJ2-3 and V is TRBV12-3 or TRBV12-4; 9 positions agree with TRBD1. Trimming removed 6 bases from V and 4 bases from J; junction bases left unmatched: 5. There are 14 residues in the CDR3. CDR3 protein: CASSWTGEADTQYF. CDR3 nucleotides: TGTGCCAGCAGCTGGACAGGGGAGGCAGATACGCAGTATTTT.

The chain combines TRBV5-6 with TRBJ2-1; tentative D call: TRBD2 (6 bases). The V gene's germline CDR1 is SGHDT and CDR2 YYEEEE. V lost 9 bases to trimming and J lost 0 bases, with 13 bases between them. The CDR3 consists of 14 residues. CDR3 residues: CATRGFSSYNEQFF. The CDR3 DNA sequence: TGTGCCACCCGGGGGTTCAGCTCCTACAATGAGCAGTTCTTC.

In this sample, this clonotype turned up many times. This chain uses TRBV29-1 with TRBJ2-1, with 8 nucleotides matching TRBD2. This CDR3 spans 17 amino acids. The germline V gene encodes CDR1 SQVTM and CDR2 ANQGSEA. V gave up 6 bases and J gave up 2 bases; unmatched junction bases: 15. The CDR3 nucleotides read TGCAGCGTAGTAACAGGGAGGAGCGGGAGTACCTACAATGAGCAGTTCTTC. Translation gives CSVVTGRSGSTYNEQFF.

The CDR3 here is CATSESYRGSSTDTQYF. CDR3 nucleotides: TGTGCCACCAGTGAATCCTACAGGGGATCTAGCACAGATACGCAGTATTTT. This chain links TRBV24-1 with TRBJ2-3; 7 positions match TRBD1. This CDR3 contains 17 residues. Germline V gene lookup returns CDR1 KGHDR and CDR2 SFDVKD. With V trimmed by 4 bases and J by 0 bases, 9 bases remained unmatched.

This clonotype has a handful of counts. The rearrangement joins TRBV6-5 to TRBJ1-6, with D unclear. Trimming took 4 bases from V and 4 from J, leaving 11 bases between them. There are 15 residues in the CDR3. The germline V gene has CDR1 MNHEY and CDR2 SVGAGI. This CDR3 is CASSSATRYNSPLHF. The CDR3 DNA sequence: TGTGCCAGCAGTTCAGCCACAAGATATAATTCACCCCTCCACTTT.

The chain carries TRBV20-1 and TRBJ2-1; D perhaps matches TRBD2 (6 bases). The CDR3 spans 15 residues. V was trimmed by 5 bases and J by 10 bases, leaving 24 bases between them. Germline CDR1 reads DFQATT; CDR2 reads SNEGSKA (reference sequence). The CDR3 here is CSAPKRADSMREQFF. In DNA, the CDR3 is TGCAGTGCTCCTAAGCGGGCCGACTCTATGCGGGAGCAGTTCTTC.

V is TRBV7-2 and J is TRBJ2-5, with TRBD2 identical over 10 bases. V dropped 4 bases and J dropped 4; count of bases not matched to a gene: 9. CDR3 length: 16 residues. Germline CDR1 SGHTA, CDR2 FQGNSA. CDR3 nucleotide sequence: TGTGCCAGCAGCTCTATAGCGGGGGGTGATAGAGAGACCCAGTACTTC. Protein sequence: CASSSIAGGDRETQYF.